This T cell receptor (beta chain) was sequenced during a study of cytomegalovirus exposure and HLA in healthy donors. Findings of the study overall: A prior analysis recorded that most TCR beta V segments were productive about 90% or about 30% of the time. TCR beta chains associated with HLA were, in a later analysis, more clonally expanded than equally common others. An apparent linkage of common viral pathogens to several of the most significant clusters emerged in a later analysis.

Germline V gene sequence: CDR1 LNHDA, CDR2 SQIVND (reference sequence). The CDR3 consists of 15 residues. The V end lost 5 bases, the J end lost 5 bases, and 19 bases lay between the germline ends. Worth noting for this clone: The antigen remains unidentified.

PCR employed 60 Vbeta and 13 Jbeta primers. Sequencing used immunoSEQ multiplex PCR; TCRdb keeps in-frame clones, though not all of them. The profile covers about 160,000 clones, with 85% appearing a single time and 1% taken by the ten largest. V and J are TRBV19 and TRBJ2-7, with a tentative D call TRBD1 (6 bases). The sequence was collected from a boy younger than 10 in good health and CMV-seronegative. The sequenced material came from PBMCs. CDR3 amino acids: CASSLTGKGVDEQYF. The CDR3 region has the DNA TGTGCCAGTAGTCTCACAGGGAAAGGGGTGGACGAGCAGTACTTC. Full variable domain (rest looked up from reference TRBV19 and TRBJ2-7): DGGITQSPKYLFRKEGQNVTLSCEQNLNHDAMYWYRQDPGQGLRLIYYSQIVNDFQKGDIAEGYSVSREKKESFPLTVTSAQKNPTAFYLCASSLTGKGVDEQYFGPGTRLTVT.